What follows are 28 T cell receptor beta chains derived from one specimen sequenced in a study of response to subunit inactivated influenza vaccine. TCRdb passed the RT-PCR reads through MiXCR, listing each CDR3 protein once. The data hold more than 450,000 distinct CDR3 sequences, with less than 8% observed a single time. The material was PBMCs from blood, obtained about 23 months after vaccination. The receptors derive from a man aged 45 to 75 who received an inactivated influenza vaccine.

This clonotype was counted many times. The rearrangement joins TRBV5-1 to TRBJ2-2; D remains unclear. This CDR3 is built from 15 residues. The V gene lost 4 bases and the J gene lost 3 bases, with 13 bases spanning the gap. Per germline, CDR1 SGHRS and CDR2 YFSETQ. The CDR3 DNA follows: TGCGCCAGCAGCGCCCGGCTGGCGGACACCGGGGAGCTGTTTTTT. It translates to CASSARLADTGELFF.

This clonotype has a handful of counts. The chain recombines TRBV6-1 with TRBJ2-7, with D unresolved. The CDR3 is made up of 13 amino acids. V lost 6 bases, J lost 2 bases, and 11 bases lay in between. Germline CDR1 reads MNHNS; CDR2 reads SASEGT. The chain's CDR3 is CASSPTNPYEQYF. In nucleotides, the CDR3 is TGTGCCAGCAGCCCCACTAATCCCTACGAGCAGTACTTC.

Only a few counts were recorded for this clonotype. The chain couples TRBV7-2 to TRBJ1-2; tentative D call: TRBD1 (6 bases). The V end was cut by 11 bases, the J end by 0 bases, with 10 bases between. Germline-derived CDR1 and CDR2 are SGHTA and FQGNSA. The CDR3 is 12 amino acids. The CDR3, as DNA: TGTGCCGGGGGCACAGCTAACTATGGCTACACCTTC. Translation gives CAGGTANYGYTF.

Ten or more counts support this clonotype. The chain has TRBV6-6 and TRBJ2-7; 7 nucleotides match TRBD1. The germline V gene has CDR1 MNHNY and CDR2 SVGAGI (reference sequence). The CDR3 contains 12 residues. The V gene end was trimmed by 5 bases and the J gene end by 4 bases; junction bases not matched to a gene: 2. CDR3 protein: CASSGTAYEQYF. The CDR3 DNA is TGTGCCAGCAGTGGGACAGCATACGAGCAGTACTTC.

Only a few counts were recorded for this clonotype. Here the CDR3 DNA reads TGTGCCAGCGGGACTAGCGGGGGGGCAAAGGCGCAGTATTTT. It is translated as CASGTSGGAKAQYF. The chain combines TRBV12-3 or TRBV12-4 with TRBJ2-3; TRBD2 aligns across 16 bases. This CDR3 region has 14 residues. Trimming at V came to 8 bases and at J to 10 bases, leaving 6 bases not matched to a gene.

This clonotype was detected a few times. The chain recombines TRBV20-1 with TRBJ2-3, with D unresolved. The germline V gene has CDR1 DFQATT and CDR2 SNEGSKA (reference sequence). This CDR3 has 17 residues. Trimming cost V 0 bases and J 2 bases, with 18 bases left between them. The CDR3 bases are TGCAGTGCTAGAGATCCCACGAGGAGTTTTCTCACAGATACGCAGTATTTT. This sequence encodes CSARDPTRSFLTDTQYF.

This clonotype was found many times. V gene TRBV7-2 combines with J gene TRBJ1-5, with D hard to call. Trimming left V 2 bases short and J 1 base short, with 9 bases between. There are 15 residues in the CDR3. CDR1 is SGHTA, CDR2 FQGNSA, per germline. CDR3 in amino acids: CASSLYPGSNQPQHF. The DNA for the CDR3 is TGTGCCAGCAGCTTATATCCGGGAAGCAATCAGCCCCAGCATTTT.

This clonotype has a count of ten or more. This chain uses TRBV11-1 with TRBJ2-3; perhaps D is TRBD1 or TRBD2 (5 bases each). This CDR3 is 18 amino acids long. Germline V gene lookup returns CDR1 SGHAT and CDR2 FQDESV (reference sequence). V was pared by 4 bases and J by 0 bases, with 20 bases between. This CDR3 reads CASSYLFVGESSTDTQYF. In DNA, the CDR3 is TGTGCCAGCAGCTATCTATTTGTGGGGGAATCTAGCACAGATACGCAGTATTTT.

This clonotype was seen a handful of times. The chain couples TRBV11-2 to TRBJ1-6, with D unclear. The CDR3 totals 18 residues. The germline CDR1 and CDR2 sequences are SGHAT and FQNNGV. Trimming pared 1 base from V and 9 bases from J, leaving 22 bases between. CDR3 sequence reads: CASSLVARSGRAISPLHF. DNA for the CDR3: TGTGCCAGCAGCTTAGTTGCGCGGAGCGGAAGAGCCATTTCACCCCTCCACTTT. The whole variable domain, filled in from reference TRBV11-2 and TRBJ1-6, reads EAGVAQSPRYKIIEKRQSVAFWCNPISGHATLYWYQQILGQGPKLLIQFQNNGVVDDSQLPKDRFSAERLKGVDSTLKIQPAKLEDSAVYLCASSLVARSGRAISPLHFGNGTRLTVT.

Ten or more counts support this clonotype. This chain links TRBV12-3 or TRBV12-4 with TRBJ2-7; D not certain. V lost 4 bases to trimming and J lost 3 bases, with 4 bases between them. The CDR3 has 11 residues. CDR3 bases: TGTGCCAGCAGTTGGTTCTACGAGCAGTACTTC. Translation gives CASSWFYEQYF.

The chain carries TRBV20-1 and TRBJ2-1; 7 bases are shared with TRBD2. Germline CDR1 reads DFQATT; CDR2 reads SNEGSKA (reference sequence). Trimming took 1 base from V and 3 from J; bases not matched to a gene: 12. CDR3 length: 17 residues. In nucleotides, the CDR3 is TGCAGTGCTAGAGCCCAGGATGGGCTAGCGGTCTACAATGAGCAGTTCTTC. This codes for CSARAQDGLAVYNEQFF.

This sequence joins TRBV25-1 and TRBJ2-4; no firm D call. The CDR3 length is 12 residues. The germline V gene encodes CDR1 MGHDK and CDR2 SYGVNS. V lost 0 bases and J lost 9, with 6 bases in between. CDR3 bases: TGTGCCAGCAGTGAATATCGCGGCATTCAGTACTTC. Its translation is CASSEYRGIQYF.

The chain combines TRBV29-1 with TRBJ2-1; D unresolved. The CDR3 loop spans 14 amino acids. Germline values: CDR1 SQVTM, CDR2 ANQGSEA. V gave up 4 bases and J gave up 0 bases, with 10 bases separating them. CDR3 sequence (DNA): TGCAGCGTTGTTTCGGGTGACTCCTACAATGAGCAGTTCTTC. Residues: CSVVSGDSYNEQFF.

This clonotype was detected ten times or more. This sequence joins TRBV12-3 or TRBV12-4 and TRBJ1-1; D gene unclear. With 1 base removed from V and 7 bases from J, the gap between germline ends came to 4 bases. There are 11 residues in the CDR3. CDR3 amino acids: CASSLGGEAFF. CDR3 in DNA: TGTGCCAGCAGTTTAGGGGGTGAAGCTTTCTTT.

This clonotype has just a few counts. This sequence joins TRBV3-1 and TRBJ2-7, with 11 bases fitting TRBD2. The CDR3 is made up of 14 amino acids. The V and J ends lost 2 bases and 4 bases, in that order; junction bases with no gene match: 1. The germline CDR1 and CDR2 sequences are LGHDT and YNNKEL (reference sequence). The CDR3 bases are TGTGCCAGCAGCCAAACTAGCGGGGGATACGAGCAGTACTTC. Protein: CASSQTSGGYEQYF.

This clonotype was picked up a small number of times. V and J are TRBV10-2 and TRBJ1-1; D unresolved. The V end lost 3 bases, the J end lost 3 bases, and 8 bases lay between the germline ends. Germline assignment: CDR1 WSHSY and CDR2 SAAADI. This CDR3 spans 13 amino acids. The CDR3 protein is CASSDFRDTEAFF. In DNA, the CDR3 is TGCGCCAGCAGTGACTTCCGGGACACTGAAGCTTTCTTT.

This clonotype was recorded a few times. The CDR3 region is CATSSGDSTDTQYF. The CDR3 nucleotides are TGTGCCACCAGTTCGGGGGACAGCACAGATACGCAGTATTTT. The V call is TRBV15, the J call TRBJ2-3; tentatively, D is TRBD2 (6 bases). V dropped 6 bases and J dropped 0 bases, with 10 bases sitting between them. The CDR3 covers 14 residues. The germline CDR1 and CDR2 sequences are LNHNV and YYDKDF (reference sequence).

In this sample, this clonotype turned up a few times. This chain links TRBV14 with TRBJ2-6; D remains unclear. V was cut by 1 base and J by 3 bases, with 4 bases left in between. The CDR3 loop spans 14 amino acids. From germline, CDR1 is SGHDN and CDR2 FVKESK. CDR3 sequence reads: CASSQVSGANVLTF. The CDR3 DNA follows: TGTGCCAGCAGCCAAGTTAGTGGGGCCAACGTCCTGACTTTC.

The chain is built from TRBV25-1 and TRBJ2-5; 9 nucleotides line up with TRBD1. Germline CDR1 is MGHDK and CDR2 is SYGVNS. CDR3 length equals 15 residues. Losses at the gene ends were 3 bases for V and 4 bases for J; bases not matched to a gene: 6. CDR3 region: CASSDRDRDSETQYF. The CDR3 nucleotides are TGTGCCAGCAGTGACCGGGACAGGGATTCAGAGACCCAGTACTTC.

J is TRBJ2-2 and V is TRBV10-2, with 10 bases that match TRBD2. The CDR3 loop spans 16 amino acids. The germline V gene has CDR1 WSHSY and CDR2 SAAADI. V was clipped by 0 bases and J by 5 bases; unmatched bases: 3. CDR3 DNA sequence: TGCGCCAGCAGTGAGTCGGCTAGCGGGGGTACCGGGGAGCTGTTTTTT. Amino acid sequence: CASSESASGGTGELFF.

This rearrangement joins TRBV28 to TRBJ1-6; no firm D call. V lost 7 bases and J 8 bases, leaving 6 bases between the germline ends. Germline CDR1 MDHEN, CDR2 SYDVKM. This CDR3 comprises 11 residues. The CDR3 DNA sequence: TGTGCCAGCAAAGCGGATTCACCCCTCCACTTT. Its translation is CASKADSPLHF. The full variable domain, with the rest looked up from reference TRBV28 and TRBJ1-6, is DVKVTQSSRYLVKRTGEKVFLECVQDMDHENMFWYRQDPGLGLRLIYFSYDVKMKEKGDIPEGYSVSREKKERFSLILESASTNQTSMYLCASKADSPLHFGNGTRLTVT.

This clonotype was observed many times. CDR3 DNA sequence: TGTGCCAGCAGAGAACAGACTAGCAATCAGCCCCAGCATTTT. Translated: CASREQTSNQPQHF. The chain employs TRBV12-3 or TRBV12-4 and TRBJ1-5; D not certain. Trimming took 6 bases from V and 0 from J, leaving 9 bases between them. The CDR3 spans 14 residues.

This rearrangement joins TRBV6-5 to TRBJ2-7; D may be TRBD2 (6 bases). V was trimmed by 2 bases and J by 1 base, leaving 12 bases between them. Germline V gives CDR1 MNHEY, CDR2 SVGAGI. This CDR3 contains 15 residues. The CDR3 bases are TGTGCCAGCAGTTACCTATCGGGACTGTCCTACGAGCAGTACTTC. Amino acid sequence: CASSYLSGLSYEQYF.

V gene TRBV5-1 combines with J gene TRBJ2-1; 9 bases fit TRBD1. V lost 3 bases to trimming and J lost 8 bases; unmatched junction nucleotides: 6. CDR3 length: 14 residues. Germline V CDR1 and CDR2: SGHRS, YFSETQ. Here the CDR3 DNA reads TGCGCCAGCAGCTGGGACAGGGACGAGGATGAGCAGTTCTTC. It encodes CASSWDRDEDEQFF.

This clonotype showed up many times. The DNA of the CDR3 is TGTGCCAGCAGTAGGGACAGGGTTCACTATGGCTACACCTTC. Protein product: CASSRDRVHYGYTF. The chain uses TRBV12-3 or TRBV12-4 and TRBJ1-2; 9 bases are a match to TRBD1. The CDR3 consists of 14 residues. The J segment lost 3 bases and the V segment lost 5 bases, leaving 4 bases of the junction unmatched.

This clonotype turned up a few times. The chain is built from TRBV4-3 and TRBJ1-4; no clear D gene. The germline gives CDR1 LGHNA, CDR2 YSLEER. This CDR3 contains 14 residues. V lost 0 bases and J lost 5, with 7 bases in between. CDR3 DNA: TGCGCCAGCAGCCAAGAGAGATTCAATGAAAAACTGTTTTTT. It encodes CASSQERFNEKLFF.

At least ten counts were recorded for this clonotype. The CDR3 spells CASSYSPTTALRQGAAQYF. In DNA, the CDR3 is TGTGCCAGCAGTTACTCACCCACGACGGCGTTGAGGCAGGGGGCTGCGCAGTATTTT. The V gene is TRBV6-2 or TRBV6-3, the J gene TRBJ2-3; 8 bases align to TRBD1. Germline CDR1 and CDR2: MNHEY and SVGEGT. After removal of 0 bases from V and 10 bases from J, the junction contained 21 bases not matched to a gene. CDR3 length: 19 amino acids.

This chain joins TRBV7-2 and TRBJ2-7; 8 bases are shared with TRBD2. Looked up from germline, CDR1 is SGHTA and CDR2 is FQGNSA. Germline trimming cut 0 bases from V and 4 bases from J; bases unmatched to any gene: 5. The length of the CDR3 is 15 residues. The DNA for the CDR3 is TGTGCCAGCAGCTTAGCGAGCGGGGGAGGGTACGAGCAGTACTTC. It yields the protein CASSLASGGGYEQYF.